This T cell receptor (beta chain) stems from a study of blood T cell repertoires in COVID-19. Overall study context: Material from acute and convalescent COVID-19 was sourced from the United States, Italy and Spain. In each case, the material was cDNA or gDNA derived from T cells, B-cell-depleted T cells, or PBMCs.

Original processing methods: Scientists estimated how many nucleated cells there were by amplifying reference gene primers. Repertoires were generated with immunoSEQ multiplex PCR, while TCRdb's copy carries only in-frame clones and drops some. Clone size and V and J calls were adopted from that table, with D and trimming inferred from the DNA. The repertoire includes roughly 200,000 clones, approximately 80% of them detected once, and approximately 30% sits in the top ten. CDR1 and CDR2 from the germline V gene are SGDLS and YYNGEE. The CDR3 is 17 residues long. V trimming: 4 bases; J trimming: 0 bases; junction bases outside the gene matches: 12. This clone was observed once.

Material: peripheral blood. This chain links TRBV9 with TRBJ1-1, with TRBD1 matching 7 bases. The receptor's source is a man aged 35-49 years with acute or convalescent COVID-19. CDR3 DNA: TGTGCCAGCAGCCCGAGGAGGGGGCCTACCCTGAACACTGAAGCTTTCTTT. Translated, it gives CASSPRRGPTLNTEAFF.